Shown below are 3 T cell receptor beta chains from a single sample sequenced in a study of radiotherapy plus CTLA-4 blockade in lung cancer. Sequencing used immunoSEQ multiplex PCR; TCRdb keeps in-frame clones, though not all of them. Among 35,000 to 55,000 clones listed, around 70% were seen once. Sequenced here: peripheral blood, sampled from a patient treated with radiotherapy plus ipilimumab. The receptors were gathered from a human donor with non-small cell lung cancer who had a partial response to radiotherapy plus ipilimumab.

Remarks on this clone: At the DNA level, this CDR3 is encoded by other sequences in the same sample as well. The J gene is TRBJ2-7, the V gene TRBV6-5, with D maybe TRBD2 (6 bases). CDR3 length: 16 amino acids. The V gene lost 4 bases and the J gene lost 0 bases, with 16 bases spanning the gap. The germline V gene encodes CDR1 MNHEY and CDR2 SVGAGI. DNA of the CDR3: TGTGCCAGCAGTTTAAATACGGGGGATCTCTCCTACGAGCAGTACTTC. Protein product: CASSLNTGDLSYEQYF.

The genes are TRBV18 and TRBJ1-1, with D unclear. Germline CDR1 reads KGHSH; CDR2 reads LQKENI. V was cut by 2 bases and J by 3 bases, with 19 bases left in between. This CDR3 region has 17 residues. In DNA form, the CDR3 reads TGTGCCAGCTCACCAAATAGCCAACGTCTTCGGGACACTGAAGCTTTCTTT. Protein product: CASSPNSQRLRDTEAFF.

The genes are TRBV10-3 and TRBJ2-3; 13 nucleotides line up with TRBD2. The V and J ends lost 3 bases and 0 bases, in that order; junction bases with no gene match: 3. The CDR3 loop spans 17 amino acids. Germline V CDR1 and CDR2: ENHRY, SYGVKD. As DNA, the CDR3 is TGTGCCATCAGTGAAGGGACTAGCGGGGCTAGCACAGATACGCAGTATTTT. This sequence encodes CAISEGTSGASTDTQYF.